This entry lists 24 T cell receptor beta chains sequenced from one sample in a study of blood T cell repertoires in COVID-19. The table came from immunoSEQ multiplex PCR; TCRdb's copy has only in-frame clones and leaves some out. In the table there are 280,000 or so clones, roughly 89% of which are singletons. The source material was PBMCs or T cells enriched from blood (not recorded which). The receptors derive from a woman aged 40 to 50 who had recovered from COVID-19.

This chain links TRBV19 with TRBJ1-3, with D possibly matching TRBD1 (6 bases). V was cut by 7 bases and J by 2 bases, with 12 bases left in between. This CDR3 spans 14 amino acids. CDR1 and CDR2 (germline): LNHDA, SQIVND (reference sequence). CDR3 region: CASTPRGTGNTIYF. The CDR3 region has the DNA TGTGCCAGTACCCCCAGGGGAACTGGAAACACCATATATTTT.

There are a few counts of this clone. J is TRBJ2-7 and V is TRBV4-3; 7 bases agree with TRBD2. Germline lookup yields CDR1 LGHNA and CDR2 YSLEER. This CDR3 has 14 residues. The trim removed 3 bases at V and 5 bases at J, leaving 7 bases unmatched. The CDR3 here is CASSQTLAGDEQYF. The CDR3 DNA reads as TGCGCCAGCAGCCAGACTCTGGCGGGAGACGAGCAGTACTTC.

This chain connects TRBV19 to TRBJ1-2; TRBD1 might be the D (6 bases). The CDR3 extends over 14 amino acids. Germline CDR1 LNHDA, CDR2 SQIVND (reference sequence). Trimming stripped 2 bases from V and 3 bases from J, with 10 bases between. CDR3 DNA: TGTGCCAGTAGTATAACAGGGTCGGACTATGGCTACACCTTC. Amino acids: CASSITGSDYGYTF.

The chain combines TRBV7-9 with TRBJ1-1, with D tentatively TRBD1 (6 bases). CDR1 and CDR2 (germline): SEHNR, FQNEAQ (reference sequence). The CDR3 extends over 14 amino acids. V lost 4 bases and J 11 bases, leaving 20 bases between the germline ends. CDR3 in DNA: TGTGCCAGCAGCTCGGGAGGGGGGATTAGGAGGGCTTTCTTT. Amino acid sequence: CASSSGGGIRRAFF.

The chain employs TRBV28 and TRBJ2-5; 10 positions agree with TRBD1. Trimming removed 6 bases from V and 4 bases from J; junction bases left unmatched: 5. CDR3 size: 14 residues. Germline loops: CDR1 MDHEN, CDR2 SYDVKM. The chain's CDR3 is CASSLTGGAETQYF. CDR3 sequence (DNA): TGTGCCAGCAGCCTGACAGGGGGCGCAGAGACCCAGTACTTC.

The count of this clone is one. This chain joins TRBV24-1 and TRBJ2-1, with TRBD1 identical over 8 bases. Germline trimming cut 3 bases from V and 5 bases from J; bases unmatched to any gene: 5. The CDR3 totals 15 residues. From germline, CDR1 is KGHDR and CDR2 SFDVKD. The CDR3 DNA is TGTGCCACCAGTGATGGACAGGGCCCCAACAATGAGCAGTTCTTC. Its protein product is CATSDGQGPNNEQFF.

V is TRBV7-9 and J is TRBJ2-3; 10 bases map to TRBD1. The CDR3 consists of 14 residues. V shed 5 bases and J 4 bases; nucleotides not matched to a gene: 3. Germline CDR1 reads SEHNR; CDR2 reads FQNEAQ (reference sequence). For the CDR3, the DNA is TGTGCCAGCAGCAGGGACAGGGGTTCAGATACGCAGTATTTT. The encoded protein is CASSRDRGSDTQYF.

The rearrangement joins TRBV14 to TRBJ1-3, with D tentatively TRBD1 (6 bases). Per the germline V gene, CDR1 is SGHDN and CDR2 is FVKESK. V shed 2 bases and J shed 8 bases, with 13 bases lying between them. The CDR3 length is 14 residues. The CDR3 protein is CASSQQQGLDTIYF. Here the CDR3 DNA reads TGTGCCAGCAGCCAACAACAGGGATTAGACACCATATATTTT. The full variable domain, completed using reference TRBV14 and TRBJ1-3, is EAGVTQFPSHSVIEKGQTVTLRCDPISGHDNLYWYRRVMGKEIKFLLHFVKESKQDESGMPNNRFLAERTGGTYSTLKVQPAELEDSGVYFCASSQQQGLDTIYFGEGSWLTVV.

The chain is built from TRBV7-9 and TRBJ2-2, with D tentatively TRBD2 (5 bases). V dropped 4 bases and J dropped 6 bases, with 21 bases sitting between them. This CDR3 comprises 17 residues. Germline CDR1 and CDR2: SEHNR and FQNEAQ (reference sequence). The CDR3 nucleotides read TGTGCCAGCAGCTCCCTAGGAAGCGGTAGAGTGGCCGGGGAGCTGTTTTTT. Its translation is CASSSLGSGRVAGELFF.

The CDR3 is CASSQEGGLAGFQETQYF. For the CDR3, the DNA is TGCGCCAGCAGCCAAGAGGGGGGACTAGCTGGGTTTCAGGAGACCCAGTACTTC. This chain connects TRBV4-3 to TRBJ2-5; TRBD2 matches at 9 bases. Losses at the gene ends were 0 bases for V and 5 bases for J; bases not matched to a gene: 13. Looked up from germline, CDR1 is LGHNA and CDR2 is YSLEER. The length of the CDR3 is 18 residues.

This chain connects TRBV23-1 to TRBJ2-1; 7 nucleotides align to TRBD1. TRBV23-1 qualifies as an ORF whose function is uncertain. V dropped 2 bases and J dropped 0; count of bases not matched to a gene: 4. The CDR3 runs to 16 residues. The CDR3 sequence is CASSQLRGSSYNEQFF. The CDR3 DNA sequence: TGCGCCAGCAGTCAACTCAGGGGGAGCTCCTACAATGAGCAGTTCTTC.

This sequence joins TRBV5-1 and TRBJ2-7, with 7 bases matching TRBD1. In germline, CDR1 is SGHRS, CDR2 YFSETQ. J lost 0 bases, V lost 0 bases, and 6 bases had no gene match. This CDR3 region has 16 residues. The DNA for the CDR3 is TGCGCCAGCAGCTTGGGTCACCGGGACAGCTCCTACGAGCAGTACTTC. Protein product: CASSLGHRDSSYEQYF. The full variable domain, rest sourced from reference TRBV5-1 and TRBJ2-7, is KAGVTQTPRYLIKTRGQQVTLSCSPISGHRSVSWYQQTPGQGLQFLFEYFSETQRNKGNFPGRFSGRQFSNSRSEMNVSTLELGDSALYLCASSLGHRDSSYEQYFGPGTRLTVT.

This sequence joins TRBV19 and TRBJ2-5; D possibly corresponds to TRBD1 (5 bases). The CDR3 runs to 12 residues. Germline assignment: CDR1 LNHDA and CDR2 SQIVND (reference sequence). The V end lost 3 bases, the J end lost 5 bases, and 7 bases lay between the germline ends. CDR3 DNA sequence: TGTGCCAGTAGTATCCAGGGCGAGACCCAGTACTTC. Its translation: CASSIQGETQYF. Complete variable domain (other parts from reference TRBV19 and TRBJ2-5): DGGITQSPKYLFRKEGQNVTLSCEQNLNHDAMYWYRQDPGQGLRLIYYSQIVNDFQKGDIAEGYSVSREKKESFPLTVTSAQKNPTAFYLCASSIQGETQYFGPGTRLLVL.

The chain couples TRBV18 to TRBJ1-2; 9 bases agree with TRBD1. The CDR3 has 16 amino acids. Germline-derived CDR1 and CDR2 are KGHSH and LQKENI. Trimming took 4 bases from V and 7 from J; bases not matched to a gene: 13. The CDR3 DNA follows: TGTGCCAGCTCACAGCTTGAATCGGGACAGGGAGCTGGCTACACCTTC. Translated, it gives CASSQLESGQGAGYTF.

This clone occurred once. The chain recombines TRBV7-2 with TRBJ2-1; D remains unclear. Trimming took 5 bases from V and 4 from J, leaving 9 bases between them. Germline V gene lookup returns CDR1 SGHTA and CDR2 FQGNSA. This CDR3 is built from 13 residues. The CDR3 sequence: CASSPPGYNEQFF. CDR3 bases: TGTGCCAGCAGCCCCCCAGGTTACAATGAGCAGTTCTTC.

The DNA of the CDR3 is TGCAGCGTTGGGGTGGGAGGGAACACCGGGGAGCTGTTTTTT. Protein sequence: CSVGVGGNTGELFF. The chain uses TRBV29-1 and TRBJ2-2; D might be TRBD2 (6 bases). The germline V gene encodes CDR1 SQVTM and CDR2 ANQGSEA. The CDR3 runs 14 residues. V gave up 4 bases and J gave up 1 base, with 10 bases separating them.

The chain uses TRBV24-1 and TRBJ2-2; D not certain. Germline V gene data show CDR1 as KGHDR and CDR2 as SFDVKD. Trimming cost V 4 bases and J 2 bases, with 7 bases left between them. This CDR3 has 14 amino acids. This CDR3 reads CATSERSNTGELFF. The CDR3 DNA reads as TGTGCCACCAGTGAGCGGAGTAACACCGGGGAGCTGTTTTTT.

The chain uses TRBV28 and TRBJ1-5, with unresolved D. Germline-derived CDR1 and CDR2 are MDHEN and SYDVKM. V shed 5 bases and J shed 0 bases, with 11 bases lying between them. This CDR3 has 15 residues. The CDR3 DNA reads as TGTGCCAGCAGTCCCAGGCCTTATAGCAATCAGCCCCAGCATTTT. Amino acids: CASSPRPYSNQPQHF.

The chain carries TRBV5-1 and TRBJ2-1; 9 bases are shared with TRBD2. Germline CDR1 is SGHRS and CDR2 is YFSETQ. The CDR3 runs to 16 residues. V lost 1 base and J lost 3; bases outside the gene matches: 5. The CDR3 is CASSLSAGGSYNEQFF. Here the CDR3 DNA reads TGCGCCAGCAGCTTGTCGGCGGGAGGGAGCTACAATGAGCAGTTCTTC.

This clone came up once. The CDR3: CASSLDSSGYNEQFF. The CDR3 nucleotides read TGCGCCAGCAGCTTGGATTCTAGCGGCTACAATGAGCAGTTCTTC. This rearrangement joins TRBV5-1 to TRBJ2-1; 7 bases line up with TRBD2. Looked up from germline, CDR1 is SGHRS and CDR2 is YFSETQ. This CDR3 is built from 15 residues. J was trimmed by 3 bases and V by 0 bases; bases with no gene match: 3.

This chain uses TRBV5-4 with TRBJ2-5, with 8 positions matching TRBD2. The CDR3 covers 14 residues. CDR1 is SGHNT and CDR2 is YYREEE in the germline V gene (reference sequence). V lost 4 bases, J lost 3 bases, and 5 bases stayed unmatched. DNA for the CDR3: TGTGCCAGCAGCAGAACGGGACTAGAAGAGACCCAGTACTTC. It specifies CASSRTGLEETQYF.

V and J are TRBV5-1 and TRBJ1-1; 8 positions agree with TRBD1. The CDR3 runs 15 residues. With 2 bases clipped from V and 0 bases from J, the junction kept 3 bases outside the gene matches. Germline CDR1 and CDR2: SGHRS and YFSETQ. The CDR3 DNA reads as TGCGCCAGCAGCTTCTCGGGACAGGTGAACACTGAAGCTTTCTTT. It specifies CASSFSGQVNTEAFF.

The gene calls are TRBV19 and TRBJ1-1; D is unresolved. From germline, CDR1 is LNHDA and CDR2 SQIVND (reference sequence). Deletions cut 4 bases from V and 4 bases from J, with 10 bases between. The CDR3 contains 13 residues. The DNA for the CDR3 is TGTGCCAGTAGTAGGAGAGAGCGCACTGAAGCTTTCTTT. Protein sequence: CASSRRERTEAFF.

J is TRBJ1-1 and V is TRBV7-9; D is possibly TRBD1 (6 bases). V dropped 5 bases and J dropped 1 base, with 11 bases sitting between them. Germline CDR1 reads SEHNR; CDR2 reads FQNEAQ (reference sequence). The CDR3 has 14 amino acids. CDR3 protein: CASSHWTANTEAFF. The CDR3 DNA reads TGTGCCAGCAGCCACTGGACAGCGAACACTGAAGCTTTCTTT.